This is a list of T cell receptor beta chains from one sample in a study of T-cell memory formation after mild COVID-19. Using its own MiXCR run on the 5' RACE reads, TCRdb lists one record per CDR3 protein. The table shows roughly 340,000 distinct CDR3 sequences, with less than 20% occurring only once. Sequencing was performed on PBMCs or a T cell subset sorted from them (not recorded which). These receptors originate from a man between 18 and 29 years old who had mild COVID-19 (a few samples of this study predate the infection). Cell type and time point are not known. The CDR3 runs from the conserved cysteine through the conserved F or W. Each record gives: D gene, J gene, V gene, clone size, CDR3 DNA, CDR3 protein. D genes are given only for firm matches. Only part of the rows carry a size: once, few, many, or a class if the clone is expanded.

D: NA; J: TRBJ2-7; V: TRBV20-1; size: NA; DNA: TGCAGTGCTAGTAGCTCCTACGAGCAGTACTTC; CDR3: CSASSSYEQYF
D: NA; J: TRBJ1-6; V: TRBV7-9; size: NA; DNA: TGTGCCAGCAGCTTGACATCTGACAGTTATTCACCCCTCCACTTT; CDR3: CASSLTSDSYSPLHF
D: NA; J: TRBJ1-5; V: TRBV7-2; size: NA; DNA: TGTGCCAGCAGCTTAGAGGCAGGGTGGAATCAGCCCCAGCATTTT; CDR3: CASSLEAGWNQPQHF
D: TRBD2; J: TRBJ2-5; V: TRBV6-2/TRBV6-3; size: few; DNA: TGTGCCAGCAGTTACTGGGGACTAGCCACTGAGACCCAGTACTTC; CDR3: CASSYWGLATETQYF
D: NA; J: TRBJ2-5; V: TRBV6-5; size: NA; DNA: TGTGCCAGCGCGCCCGGGGGCGCGAGGGAGACCCAGTACTTC; CDR3: CASAPGGARETQYF
D: TRBD1; J: TRBJ1-1; V: TRBV20-1; size: few; DNA: TGCAGTATACAGGGGCGCGACACTGAAGCTTTCTTT; CDR3: CSIQGRDTEAFF
D: NA; J: TRBJ1-3; V: TRBV5-6; size: NA; DNA: TGTGCCAGCAGGTTGACATCCTCAGGAAACACCATATATTTT; CDR3: CASRLTSSGNTIYF
D: NA; J: TRBJ2-3; V: TRBV5-6; size: NA; DNA: TGTGCCAGCAGCGTGACCCAGACTAGCACAGATACGCAGTATTTT; CDR3: CASSVTQTSTDTQYF
D: TRBD1; J: TRBJ2-2; V: TRBV27; size: many; DNA: TGTGCCAGCAACCGACAGGGGGAAACCGGGGAGCTGTTTTTT; CDR3: CASNRQGETGELFF
D: NA; J: TRBJ1-1; V: TRBV7-2; size: many; DNA: TGTGCCAGCAGCCTTCTATTCTCTCCGGTAAACACTGAAGCTTTCTTT; CDR3: CASSLLFSPVNTEAFF
D: NA; J: TRBJ2-5; V: TRBV9; size: NA; DNA: TGTGCCAGCAGCGTAGCACAGGCGGAACAAGAGACCCAGTACTTC; CDR3: CASSVAQAEQETQYF
D: NA; J: TRBJ1-3; V: TRBV7-2; size: NA; DNA: TGTGCCAGCAGCCAGGGTCCTTTCTCTGGAAACACCATATATTTT; CDR3: CASSQGPFSGNTIYF
D: TRBD1; J: TRBJ1-2; V: TRBV5-1; size: few; DNA: TGCGCCAGCAGCGACCGGGACAGGGAAAGATATGGCTACACCTTC; CDR3: CASSDRDRERYGYTF
D: NA; J: TRBJ1-6; V: TRBV5-6; size: few; DNA: TGTGCCAGCAGCTCGGGTGTCGGCTCCTATAATTCACCCCTCCACTTT; CDR3: CASSSGVGSYNSPLHF
D: NA; J: TRBJ2-1; V: TRBV29-1; size: many; DNA: TGCAGCGTTGAGGATAGCTCCTACAATGAGCAGTTCTTC; CDR3: CSVEDSSYNEQFF
D: NA; J: TRBJ2-2; V: TRBV9; size: many; DNA: TGTGCCAGCAGCGTAGCCGGCAGTATCACCGGGGAGCTGTTTTTT; CDR3: CASSVAGSITGELFF
D: NA; J: TRBJ2-1; V: TRBV20-1; size: NA; DNA: TGCAGTGCTAGACAATTCCTCGGACTCTCCTACAATGAGCAGTTCTTC; CDR3: CSARQFLGLSYNEQFF
D: NA; J: TRBJ2-1; V: TRBV6-5; size: few; DNA: TGTGCCAGCAGACAAATACAGGTTTACAATGAGCAGTTCTTC; CDR3: CASRQIQVYNEQFF
D: NA; J: TRBJ2-7; V: TRBV20-1; size: NA; DNA: TGCAGTGCTAGAGCCTTGTCTGGTTACGAGCAGTACTTC; CDR3: CSARALSGYEQYF
D: NA; J: TRBJ1-5; V: TRBV24-1; size: NA; DNA: TGTGCCACCAGTGCGGGTCCATCTCCCCAGCATTTT; CDR3: CATSAGPSPQHF
D: NA; J: TRBJ1-5; V: TRBV2; size: few; DNA: TGTGCCAGCCTTTACAGGGCGGGCCAGCCCCAGCATTTT; CDR3: CASLYRAGQPQHF
D: NA; J: TRBJ2-4; V: TRBV20-1; size: few; DNA: TGCAGTGCCATTAGGCGGGCCCAAGGAGACATTCAGTACTTC; CDR3: CSAIRRAQGDIQYF
D: NA; J: TRBJ2-2; V: TRBV9; size: few; DNA: TGTGCCAGCAGCGCACAGACAGGGAACACCGGGGAGCTGTTTTTT; CDR3: CASSAQTGNTGELFF
D: NA; J: TRBJ1-1; V: TRBV18; size: NA; DNA: TGTGCCAGCTCAGGGGGGATGAACACTGAAGCTTTCTTT; CDR3: CASSGGMNTEAFF
D: NA; J: TRBJ1-2; V: TRBV11-2; size: NA; DNA: TGTGCCAGCAGCCGGATTGACAGTGACTATGGCTACACCTTC; CDR3: CASSRIDSDYGYTF
D: TRBD1; J: TRBJ2-1; V: TRBV10-2; size: few; DNA: TGCGCCAGCAGTGAAGCACAGGGGGTTTACAATGAGCAGTTCTTC; CDR3: CASSEAQGVYNEQFF
D: NA; J: TRBJ1-5; V: TRBV4-1; size: few; DNA: TGCGCCAGCAGCCAACCCCCGGGGCCCCAGCATTTT; CDR3: CASSQPPGPQHF
D: NA; J: TRBJ2-3; V: TRBV29-1; size: NA; DNA: TGCAGCGTTGAAGATCTCTGGACAGATACGCAGTATTTT; CDR3: CSVEDLWTDTQYF
D: TRBD1; J: TRBJ1-6; V: TRBV7-2; size: few; DNA: TGTGCCAGCAGCTCCGGGACAGGGGTCTCACCCCTCCACTTT; CDR3: CASSSGTGVSPLHF
D: NA; J: TRBJ2-5; V: TRBV6-2/TRBV6-3; size: once; DNA: TGTGCCAGCAGGCGGGTAACGCGGGAGACCCAGTACTTC; CDR3: CASRRVTRETQYF
D: TRBD2; J: TRBJ2-3; V: TRBV4-1; size: NA; DNA: TGCGCCAGCAGCCAGAGCGGGGGTGGGGCAGATACGCAGTATTTT; CDR3: CASSQSGGGADTQYF
D: TRBD1; J: TRBJ2-1; V: TRBV12-3/TRBV12-4; size: NA; DNA: TGTGCCAGCAGTTGGACAGGGGGCGAGCAGTTCTTC; CDR3: CASSWTGGEQFF
D: TRBD2; J: TRBJ2-3; V: TRBV2; size: few; DNA: TGTGCCAGCATGTCCTCCCGAGGACTAGCGGGAGATACGCAGTATTTT; CDR3: CASMSSRGLAGDTQYF
D: NA; J: TRBJ1-5; V: TRBV5-1; size: NA; DNA: TGCGCCAGCAGCCCCCGAGGCGGTAGTTACAATCAGCCCCAGCATTTT; CDR3: CASSPRGGSYNQPQHF
D: NA; J: TRBJ1-1; V: TRBV5-6; size: many; DNA: TGTGCCAGCAGCTTGTGGGGGGCCACGAACACTGAAGCTTTCTTT; CDR3: CASSLWGATNTEAFF
D: NA; J: TRBJ2-3; V: TRBV9; size: NA; DNA: TGTGCCAGCAATCTTTTGGGCACAGATACGCAGTATTTT; CDR3: CASNLLGTDTQYF
D: TRBD2; J: TRBJ2-2; V: TRBV15; size: NA; DNA: TGTGCCACCTCCGGCAGCTGGCGGGGGGGTTCCGCCGGGGAGCTGTTTTTT; CDR3: CATSGSWRGGSAGELFF
D: TRBD1; J: TRBJ1-4; V: TRBV11-2; size: NA; DNA: TGTGCCAGCAGCCAAAACAGGGGGCTCGCTAATGAAAAACTGTTTTTT; CDR3: CASSQNRGLANEKLFF
D: TRBD2; J: TRBJ2-7; V: TRBV10-3; size: many; DNA: TGTGCCATCGGGGCGGGGGCCTACGAGCAGTACTTC; CDR3: CAIGAGAYEQYF
D: NA; J: TRBJ1-6; V: TRBV7-6; size: few; DNA: TGTGCCAGCAGCCTGCGACAGGCTAGTTCACCCCTCCACTTT; CDR3: CASSLRQASSPLHF
D: NA; J: TRBJ2-7; V: TRBV3-1; size: once; DNA: TGTGCCAGCAGCCAGCCCGCGAATGTCGCTGTCGAAGAGCAGTACTTC; CDR3: CASSQPANVAVEEQYF
D: NA; J: TRBJ1-1; V: TRBV7-2; size: NA; DNA: TGTGCCAGCAGCTTCCAGGCGGCGCGAACTGAAGCTTTCTTT; CDR3: CASSFQAARTEAFF
D: TRBD2; J: TRBJ2-1; V: TRBV5-5; size: few; DNA: TGTGCCAGCAGCACCAGGACTAGCGGGAGATACAATGAGCAGTTCTTC; CDR3: CASSTRTSGRYNEQFF